The rows below give T cell receptor beta chains drawn from one sample of a study of cytomegalovirus exposure and HLA in healthy donors. Sequenced by immunoSEQ multiplex PCR; TCRdb stores in-frame clones only, minus some. Among about 210,000 clones listed, about nine tenths were seen once. The sequenced material came from PBMCs. These TCRs come from a boy younger than 10 in good health and CMV-seronegative. The conserved cysteine and the conserved F or W are not part of the CDR3 here. A D gene is named only where the DNA matches it firmly.

d_call	v_call	j_call	cdr3_aa
TRBD1	TRBV11-2	TRBJ1-6	ASSLPGQGLSPLH
TRBD1	TRBV27	TRBJ1-5	ASSKNRGNQPQH
TRBD1	TRBV5-4	TRBJ1-1	ASSSGQLSTEAF
TRBD1	TRBV2	TRBJ2-1	ASRDRGPEQF
TRBD1	TRBV11-3	TRBJ2-2	ASSTRQGDTGELF
-	TRBV2	TRBJ2-5	ASSEVAGRTAQY
TRBD1	TRBV28	TRBJ2-7	ASSGTVHEQY
-	TRBV6-5	TRBJ2-1	ASTQRRALYNEQF
-	TRBV19	TRBJ1-5	ASSTNNRGGGYNQPQH
TRBD2	TRBV7-9	TRBJ2-5	SSSLTSGQETQY
-	TRBV6-1	TRBJ1-1	ASSPLSTGNTEAF
-	TRBV5-4	TRBJ2-7	ASSFDGLYEQY
TRBD2	TRBV7-2	TRBJ2-7	ASSLLLAGAYEQY
-	TRBV18	TRBJ2-7	ASSPVGGPYEQY
TRBD1	TRBV11-2	TRBJ2-7	ASSFLGTGTTGQY
-	TRBV5-1	TRBJ1-4	ASSLAGLGEKLF
-	TRBV18	TRBJ2-2	ASSPRRFEYNTGELF
-	TRBV5-1	TRBJ1-1	ASSWGQNTEAF
TRBD1	TRBV5-8	TRBJ2-7	ASSVTGGALSYEQY
TRBD2	TRBV7-2	TRBJ2-3	ASSPLAGGNTDTQY
TRBD2	TRBV5-4	TRBJ2-5	ASSRGLAGVGETQY
-	TRBV30	TRBJ1-5	AWSVAPSQPQH
TRBD1	TRBV2	TRBJ2-1	ASSPGTGDNEQF
-	TRBV6-1	TRBJ2-1	ASHKRVPSYNEQF
-	TRBV29-1	TRBJ2-4	SVEISAQNIQY
-	TRBV18	TRBJ1-1	ASSPSQFAGRTEAF
-	TRBV27	TRBJ1-6	ASSKVGSPLH
TRBD1	TRBV2	TRBJ1-5	ASSADRGSQPQH
-	TRBV14	TRBJ1-3	ASSQQGSFSGNTIY
TRBD1	TRBV19	TRBJ1-2	ASSRGTDRGRFGYT
-	TRBV9	TRBJ2-3	ASSGTRVPGGTDTQY
-	TRBV5-6	TRBJ1-1	ASSPDPTAEAF
-	TRBV9	TRBJ2-3	ASSVGPTLDTQY
TRBD1	TRBV10-3	TRBJ1-2	AIRVRDRLQTNYGYT
TRBD1	TRBV7-9	TRBJ2-7	ASSPRTGIEQY
TRBD2	TRBV5-1	TRBJ2-3	ASSLIRGGGVTDTQY
-	TRBV7-9	TRBJ1-1	ASGRTGNTEAF
-	TRBV5-1	TRBJ2-5	ASSLAGAGVGETQY
-	TRBV6-1	TRBJ1-1	ASKTRGEAF
-	TRBV5-1	TRBJ1-4	ASSRGSFNEKLF
-	TRBV29-1	TRBJ1-2	SVSGARGYT
-	TRBV19	TRBJ1-1	ASSNTGVTEAF
-	TRBV27	TRBJ2-7	ASSLVRGSEQY
TRBD2	TRBV7-2	TRBJ2-1	ASSLSAGGYGEQF
-	TRBV9	TRBJ2-1	ASSVDPAGLTADEQF
-	TRBV5-1	TRBJ2-3	ASSFTPVGGGTDTQY
TRBD1	TRBV19	TRBJ2-7	ASSIVTGQAYEQY
-	TRBV5-4	TRBJ2-3	ASSLQGMLDTQY
TRBD1	TRBV28	TRBJ2-7	ASRPPGQGYEQY
TRBD2	TRBV6-4	TRBJ2-3	ASSEGTSGGSSTDTQY